This is a list of T cell receptor beta chains from one sample in a study of response to subunit inactivated influenza vaccine. MiXCR, applied by TCRdb to the RT-PCR reads, yields one record per CDR3 protein. This sample has approximately 170,000 distinct CDR3 sequences; roughly 12% occur once, and the top ten carry 25% to 30%. This same sample was also taken into another study, of T cells expressing NK-cell markers.

The input for sequencing was CD8+ T cells sorted from PBMCs, taken about 11 days after vaccination. Receptors were obtained from a man between 50 and 59 years old who received an inactivated influenza vaccine. CDR3s include the opening cysteine and the closing phenylalanine or tryptophan. Each record gives: J gene, V gene, clone size, CDR3 protein. The size entry is marked missing in some rows and otherwise reads once, few, many or a size class.

TRBJ2-5,TRBV5-1,few,CASSHRTGTQYF
TRBJ1-6,TRBV7-8,few,CASSLGLGEWNSPLHF
TRBJ2-1,TRBV25-1,few,CASSVTGGGEQFF
TRBJ1-1,TRBV28,.,CASSSITGGTEAFF
TRBJ2-5,TRBV7-9,.,CASSPHRGGETQYF
TRBJ1-3,TRBV7-9,.,CTPGATSGNTIYF
TRBJ2-1,TRBV7-2,.,CASSLAGQGLSEQFF
TRBJ2-5,TRBV6-2/TRBV6-3,few,CASSYETGFQETQYF
TRBJ2-1,TRBV7-9,.,CASSSEGLAGDNEQFF
TRBJ1-1,TRBV29-1,.,CSVEDHRGPIGGAFF
TRBJ1-2,TRBV15,.,CATSRESLDRANYGYTF
TRBJ2-7,TRBV28,few,CASSSHRAQDSYEQYF
TRBJ1-2,TRBV5-1,once,CASSLQAGIAVDGYTF
TRBJ2-7,TRBV9,many,CASSVAAESSSEQYF
TRBJ2-3,TRBV24-1,.,CATSDLMGPTDTQYF
TRBJ2-7,TRBV9,few,CASSVGLAASYEQYF
TRBJ2-3,TRBV28,few,CASTLDFTDTQYF
TRBJ2-7,TRBV12-3/TRBV12-4,few,CASSLLAGVVPSYEQYF
TRBJ2-7,TRBV9,many,CASSEAGDFPYEQYF
TRBJ2-7,TRBV4-3,few,CASSQRLDYEQYF
TRBJ2-7,TRBV10-3,.,CAISTKRDRVYEQYF
TRBJ2-2,TRBV12-3/TRBV12-4,many,CASSPTQGHGELFF
TRBJ2-1,TRBV10-3,.,CAISEGAAQYNEQFF
TRBJ2-7,TRBV12-3/TRBV12-4,.,CASSFGVRSYEQYF
TRBJ2-1,TRBV2,.,CASVIGAEYNEQFF
TRBJ1-2,TRBV4-3,few,CASSQDRIINYGYTF
TRBJ2-7,TRBV14,many,CASSQVFGQGLYEQYF
TRBJ1-2,TRBV29-1,.,CSVWGGYGYTF
TRBJ2-7,TRBV10-3,few,CAISDRVSYEQYF
TRBJ2-1,TRBV10-1,few,CASSGGGMVGSSYNEQFF
TRBJ1-1,TRBV25-1,.,CASREQGDTEAFF
TRBJ2-1,TRBV29-1,.,CSVEDQVRGIYNEQFF
TRBJ1-1,TRBV2,.,CASSAGQGGGTEAFF
TRBJ2-1,TRBV12-3/TRBV12-4,.,CASSSPPDKLYNEQFF
TRBJ2-2,TRBV4-3,few,CASSQASGGLNTGELFF
TRBJ2-7,TRBV4-1,many,CASSQEGFPASGYEQYF
TRBJ2-5,TRBV7-9,once,CASSSWGPQETQYF